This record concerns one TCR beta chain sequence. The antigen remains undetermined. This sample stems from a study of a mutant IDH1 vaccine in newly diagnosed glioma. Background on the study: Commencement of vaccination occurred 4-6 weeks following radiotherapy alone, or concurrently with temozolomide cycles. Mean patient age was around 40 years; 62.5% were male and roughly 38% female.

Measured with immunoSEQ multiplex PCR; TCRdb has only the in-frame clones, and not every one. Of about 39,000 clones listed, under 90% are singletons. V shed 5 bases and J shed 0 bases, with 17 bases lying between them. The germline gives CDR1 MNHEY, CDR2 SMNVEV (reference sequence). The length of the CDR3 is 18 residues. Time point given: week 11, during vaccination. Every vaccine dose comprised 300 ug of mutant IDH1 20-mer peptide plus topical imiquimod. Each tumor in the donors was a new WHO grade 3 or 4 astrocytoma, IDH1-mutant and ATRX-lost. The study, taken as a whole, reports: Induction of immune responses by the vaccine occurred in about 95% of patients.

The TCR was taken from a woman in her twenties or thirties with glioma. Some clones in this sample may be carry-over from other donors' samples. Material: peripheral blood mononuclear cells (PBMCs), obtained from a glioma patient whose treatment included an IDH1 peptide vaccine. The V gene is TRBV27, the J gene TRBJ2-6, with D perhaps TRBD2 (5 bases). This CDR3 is CASSPLSAAISGANVLTF. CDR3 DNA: TGTGCCAGCAGTCCCCTCTCAGCGGCCATCTCTGGGGCCAACGTCCTGACTTTC.